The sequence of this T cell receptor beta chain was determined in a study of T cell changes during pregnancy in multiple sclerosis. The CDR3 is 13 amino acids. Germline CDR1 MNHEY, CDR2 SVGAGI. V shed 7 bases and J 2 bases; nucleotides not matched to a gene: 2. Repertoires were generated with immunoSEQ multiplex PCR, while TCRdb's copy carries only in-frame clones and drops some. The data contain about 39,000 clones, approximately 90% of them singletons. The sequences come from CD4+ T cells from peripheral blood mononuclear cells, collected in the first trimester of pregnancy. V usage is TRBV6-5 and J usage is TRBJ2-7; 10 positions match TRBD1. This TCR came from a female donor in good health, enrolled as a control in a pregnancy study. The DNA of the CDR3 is TGTGCCAGCAAAGGACAGGGGGCCTACGAGCAGTACTTC. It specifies CASKGQGAYEQYF.